The rows below give T cell receptor beta chains drawn from one sample of a study of T cells after yellow fever vaccination. TCRdb re-called the 5' RACE reads with MiXCR, one entry per CDR3 protein. The table lists 300,000 to 400,000 distinct CDR3 sequences, 8.5% to 9% of them singletons. Source: PBMCs, taken on the day of the first yellow fever vaccination. The receptors come from a man between 18 and 29 years old who received the YFV17D yellow fever vaccine. The CDR3 runs from the conserved cysteine through the conserved F or W. A D gene is named only where the DNA matches it firmly. For some rows the clone size is stated as once, few or many, or as a class when expanded; others skip it.

CDR3nt: TGTGCCAGCAGTCCTACAGGGGGGAAGACCCAGTACTTC
CDR3aa: CASSPTGGKTQYF
j_gene: TRBJ2-5
d_gene: TRBD1
v_gene: TRBV6-2/TRBV6-3
abundance: NA

CDR3nt: TGCGCCAGCAGCCAAGATCCGTCGGTAGCGGGGGGACCAGACACAGATACGCAGTATTTT
CDR3aa: CASSQDPSVAGGPDTDTQYF
j_gene: TRBJ2-3
d_gene: TRBD2
v_gene: TRBV4-3
abundance: NA

CDR3nt: TGTGCCAGCAGCTTAAGCGGCAGGTCCCGTTCACCCCTCCACTTT
CDR3aa: CASSLSGRSRSPLHF
j_gene: TRBJ1-6
d_gene: NA
v_gene: TRBV7-2
abundance: few

CDR3nt: TGCGCCAGCAGCGCTGGGACCAACTATGGCTACACCTTC
CDR3aa: CASSAGTNYGYTF
j_gene: TRBJ1-2
d_gene: NA
v_gene: TRBV5-1
abundance: few

CDR3nt: TGCGCCAGCAGTCAAAGGACAGGAGCTTTCTTT
CDR3aa: CASSQRTGAFF
j_gene: TRBJ1-1
d_gene: TRBD1
v_gene: TRBV23-1
abundance: NA

CDR3nt: TGTGCCAGCAGTTTCGCTTTGGGGCCCGAAGCTTTCTTT
CDR3aa: CASSFALGPEAFF
j_gene: TRBJ1-1
d_gene: NA
v_gene: TRBV12-3/TRBV12-4
abundance: few

CDR3nt: TGTGCCAGCTCACCCCCGGGACAGGGAGGCCACGAGCAGTACTTC
CDR3aa: CASSPPGQGGHEQYF
j_gene: TRBJ2-7
d_gene: TRBD1
v_gene: TRBV18
abundance: few

CDR3nt: TGCAGTGCTAGAGTCGACTCTGGGGCCAACGTCCTGACTTTC
CDR3aa: CSARVDSGANVLTF
j_gene: TRBJ2-6
d_gene: NA
v_gene: TRBV20-1
abundance: few

CDR3nt: TGCAGCGTTGAAGATGAGAGGGTCGATACGCAGTATTTT
CDR3aa: CSVEDERVDTQYF
j_gene: TRBJ2-3
d_gene: NA
v_gene: TRBV29-1
abundance: many

CDR3nt: TGTGCCAGCAGCCAATTCCGGGGCCACTACGAGCAGTACTTC
CDR3aa: CASSQFRGHYEQYF
j_gene: TRBJ2-7
d_gene: NA
v_gene: TRBV3-1
abundance: NA

CDR3nt: TGTGCCAGCAGCGTACGGGGGGCGGGCTACAATGAGCAGTTCTTC
CDR3aa: CASSVRGAGYNEQFF
j_gene: TRBJ2-1
d_gene: NA
v_gene: TRBV9
abundance: NA

CDR3nt: TGTGCCAGCAGCTTAGCCCCCCAGTGGTTAGGGGAGACCCAGTACTTC
CDR3aa: CASSLAPQWLGETQYF
j_gene: TRBJ2-5
d_gene: NA
v_gene: TRBV11-2
abundance: many

CDR3nt: TGCGCCAGCAGCTTGGCCGGGGGAGGTGGGCCCCAGCATTTT
CDR3aa: CASSLAGGGGPQHF
j_gene: TRBJ1-5
d_gene: NA
v_gene: TRBV5-1
abundance: NA

CDR3nt: TGTGCCAGTGGGTCCCCGACTAGCATCGGGGGGCAGTTCTTC
CDR3aa: CASGSPTSIGGQFF
j_gene: TRBJ2-1
d_gene: TRBD2
v_gene: TRBV28
abundance: many

CDR3nt: TGTGCCAGTAGTATAGGGGGAAGCTATGGCTACACCTTC
CDR3aa: CASSIGGSYGYTF
j_gene: TRBJ1-2
d_gene: NA
v_gene: TRBV19
abundance: few

CDR3nt: TGCGCCAGCAGCTTAAGACAGGGGGCCTCCAAAAACATTCAGTACTTC
CDR3aa: CASSLRQGASKNIQYF
j_gene: TRBJ2-4
d_gene: TRBD1
v_gene: TRBV5-1
abundance: NA

CDR3nt: TGTGCCAGCAGCCAACTCGTCTCTGGAACCACCATATATTTT
CDR3aa: CASSQLVSGTTIYF
j_gene: TRBJ1-3
d_gene: NA
v_gene: TRBV14
abundance: once

CDR3nt: TGTGCCAGCTCCAGATATATCGATAACTATGGCTACACCTTC
CDR3aa: CASSRYIDNYGYTF
j_gene: TRBJ1-2
d_gene: NA
v_gene: TRBV18
abundance: NA

CDR3nt: TGTGCCAGCAGCTTAAGTAGCGGGGGGCTGTATGAGCAGTTCTTC
CDR3aa: CASSLSSGGLYEQFF
j_gene: TRBJ2-1
d_gene: TRBD2
v_gene: TRBV7-2
abundance: many

CDR3nt: TGTGCCAGCAGTTTTAGGGCTACAGCAACTAATGAAAAACTGTTTTTT
CDR3aa: CASSFRATATNEKLFF
j_gene: TRBJ1-4
d_gene: NA
v_gene: TRBV12-3/TRBV12-4
abundance: NA

CDR3nt: TGTGCCAGCAGCCCTACAGGGGTTGAAGATGGCTACACCTTC
CDR3aa: CASSPTGVEDGYTF
j_gene: TRBJ1-2
d_gene: TRBD1
v_gene: TRBV7-3
abundance: NA

CDR3nt: TGCGCCAGCAGCTTGGCCGTCGGGGATAGTGGTGAAAAACTGTTTTTT
CDR3aa: CASSLAVGDSGEKLFF
j_gene: TRBJ1-4
d_gene: NA
v_gene: TRBV5-1
abundance: few

CDR3nt: TGCGCCAGCAACCCCATCGAAGGGGTCGAGACCCAGTACTTC
CDR3aa: CASNPIEGVETQYF
j_gene: TRBJ2-5
d_gene: NA
v_gene: TRBV5-1
abundance: NA

CDR3nt: TGTGCCAGCAGCTTATTAGGGACAGGAATGACAGATACGCAGTATTTT
CDR3aa: CASSLLGTGMTDTQYF
j_gene: TRBJ2-3
d_gene: TRBD1
v_gene: TRBV11-2
abundance: NA

CDR3nt: TGTGCCAGCATGGGACTTTCTCTTAGGGCCCAGTACTTC
CDR3aa: CASMGLSLRAQYF
j_gene: TRBJ2-5
d_gene: NA
v_gene: TRBV7-6
abundance: few

CDR3nt: TGTGCCAGCAGCCGAGGGGACTTCGGCTACAATGAGCAGTTCTTC
CDR3aa: CASSRGDFGYNEQFF
j_gene: TRBJ2-1
d_gene: NA
v_gene: TRBV7-2
abundance: NA

CDR3nt: TGCGCCAGCAGCTGGGGGACAGGAGACTACACCTTC
CDR3aa: CASSWGTGDYTF
j_gene: TRBJ1-2
d_gene: TRBD1
v_gene: TRBV5-1
abundance: many

CDR3nt: TGTGCCAGCAGCCAAGAAGTTGGGCCAGGCGGTAGGTCGACCCAGTACTTC
CDR3aa: CASSQEVGPGGRSTQYF
j_gene: TRBJ2-5
d_gene: NA
v_gene: TRBV14
abundance: many

CDR3nt: TGTGCCAGCAGTTACTCGACGGGACGCTCCAACAATGAGCAGTTCTTC
CDR3aa: CASSYSTGRSNNEQFF
j_gene: TRBJ2-1
d_gene: NA
v_gene: TRBV6-2/TRBV6-3
abundance: few

CDR3nt: TGCGCCAGCAGCTATGACAGGGTGAATTCACCCCTCCACTTT
CDR3aa: CASSYDRVNSPLHF
j_gene: TRBJ1-6
d_gene: TRBD1
v_gene: TRBV5-1
abundance: NA

CDR3nt: TGTGCCAGTAGTATGAGGGGAGATGGGGGCTACGAGCAGTACTTC
CDR3aa: CASSMRGDGGYEQYF
j_gene: TRBJ2-7
d_gene: NA
v_gene: TRBV19
abundance: few

CDR3nt: TGTGCCAGCAGCCCCCGGAGACACACAGATACGCAGTATTTT
CDR3aa: CASSPRRHTDTQYF
j_gene: TRBJ2-3
d_gene: NA
v_gene: TRBV7-2
abundance: few

CDR3nt: TGTGCCAGCGCGGGCAGTCCCTACAATGAGCAGTTCTTC
CDR3aa: CASAGSPYNEQFF
j_gene: TRBJ2-1
d_gene: NA
v_gene: TRBV6-2/TRBV6-3
abundance: few

CDR3nt: TGTGCCAGCAGCTTTCAGGGGTGGGGCACAGATACGCAGTATTTT
CDR3aa: CASSFQGWGTDTQYF
j_gene: TRBJ2-3
d_gene: NA
v_gene: TRBV5-6
abundance: few

CDR3nt: TGCGCCAGCAGCGCGGGACTAGCGGGGGGGAGCTCCTACGAGCAGTACTTC
CDR3aa: CASSAGLAGGSSYEQYF
j_gene: TRBJ2-7
d_gene: TRBD2
v_gene: TRBV5-1
abundance: many

CDR3nt: TGTGCCAGCAGCTCGAAGGGGACCATTCGCAATGAGCAGTTCTTC
CDR3aa: CASSSKGTIRNEQFF
j_gene: TRBJ2-1
d_gene: NA
v_gene: TRBV7-6
abundance: NA

CDR3nt: TGCGCCAGCAGCTCTGGACCAGGGTTGCGGACAGATACGCAGTATTTT
CDR3aa: CASSSGPGLRTDTQYF
j_gene: TRBJ2-3
d_gene: NA
v_gene: TRBV5-1
abundance: NA

CDR3nt: TGTGCCAGCAGCGGTTCCCTATTGGCCGGGGAGCTGTTTTTT
CDR3aa: CASSGSLLAGELFF
j_gene: TRBJ2-2
d_gene: NA
v_gene: TRBV9
abundance: NA

CDR3nt: TGTGCCAGCAGCTTACATCTAGCGGCCCAAGAGACCCAGTACTTC
CDR3aa: CASSLHLAAQETQYF
j_gene: TRBJ2-5
d_gene: TRBD2
v_gene: TRBV7-9
abundance: NA

CDR3nt: TGTGCCAGCAGTGCCCCCATTGGGGGTAACTATGGCTACACCTTC
CDR3aa: CASSAPIGGNYGYTF
j_gene: TRBJ1-2
d_gene: NA
v_gene: TRBV12-3/TRBV12-4
abundance: NA

CDR3nt: TGTGCCAGCAGCTGGGCGTGGGGGACTGAAGCTTTCTTT
CDR3aa: CASSWAWGTEAFF
j_gene: TRBJ1-1
d_gene: NA
v_gene: TRBV5-5
abundance: few

CDR3nt: TGTGCCAGCAGCCAAGGGGGGGCGGCGAACACCGGGGAGCTGTTTTTT
CDR3aa: CASSQGGAANTGELFF
j_gene: TRBJ2-2
d_gene: NA
v_gene: TRBV3-1
abundance: few